This T cell receptor (beta chain) was recovered during a study of cytomegalovirus exposure and HLA in healthy donors. Study-level points and caveats: DRB1 had the most TCR associations and HLA-C the fewest, a later analysis found, with rates varying by HLA locus.

Comments on this clone: Its antigen is still unknown.

The CDR3 extends over 14 amino acids. CDR1 is LNHDA, CDR2 SQIVND, per germline (reference sequence). The V gene lost 7 bases and the J gene lost 0 bases, with 9 bases spanning the gap. It was with 60 Vbeta and 13 Jbeta primers that the PCR ran. The method was immunoSEQ multiplex PCR; TCRdb's version includes in-frame clones alone and lacks a portion of them. Of just under 95,000 clones detected, over 75% appear once; the ten largest clones hold roughly 1.3%. This TCR derives from a girl aged 2-15 years in good health and CMV-seropositive. This chain links TRBV19 with TRBJ2-2; no reliable D call. Sequenced material: PBMCs. The CDR3 spells CASISLANTGELFF. Written as DNA, the CDR3 is TGTGCCAGTATCTCCCTCGCGAACACCGGGGAGCTGTTTTTT.